The sequence of this TCR beta chain was determined in a study of CD8 T cells in Susac syndrome. CDR1 and CDR2 from the germline V gene are PRHDT and FYEKMQ (reference sequence). V shed 5 bases and J 5 bases; nucleotides not matched to a gene: 16. The CDR3 totals 18 residues. When the RNA was reverse transcribed, random hexamers were used with an input of roughly 0.5 to 1 ug. TCRdb re-analysed the immunoSEQ multiplex PCR reads in MiXCR, keeping a single row per CDR3 protein. The repertoire holds some 300,000 distinct CDR3 sequences, about 82% seen once, with approximately 0.2% in the top ten. Sequencing was performed on CD8+ T cells from PBMCs. The source is a human donor with multiple sclerosis. The chain carries TRBV13 and TRBJ2-5; 11 bases align to TRBD2. Here the CDR3 DNA reads TGTGCCAGCAGCGGAGAACCGACTAGCGGGATGGACTCCGAGACCCAGTACTTC. Translation: CASSGEPTSGMDSETQYF. Combining the CDR3 with reference TRBV13 and TRBJ2-5 gives the whole variable domain AAGVIQSPRHLIKEKRETATLKCYPIPRHDTVYWYQQGPGQDPQFLISFYEKMQSDKGSIPDRFSAQQFSDYHSELNMSSLELGDSALYFCASSGEPTSGMDSETQYFGPGTRLLVL.